The TCR beta chain under discussion was sequenced for a study of blood T cell repertoires in COVID-19 (TCRdb year 2020). In terms of the full investigation: Collaborator samples came from the United States, Italy and Spain and covered acute and convalescent phases of COVID-19. Subjects who had been exposed to COVID-19, were actively infected with it, or had recovered from it provided the deeply sampled blood TCRbeta repertoires that made up the dataset. The samples were drawn from the first 160 participants of the ongoing ImmuneRACE study and from over 950 subjects provided by 6 global collaborators. A freely available public database, intended as a resource for researchers studying the immune response to SARS-CoV-2, is where the repertoires were released. Where available, HLA class I and class II types were taken from metadata supplied by the sample provider and were not determined by assay-based typing. The sample metadata nearly always contained a de-identified subject ID, COVID-19 status, age in years and sex. The prospective study material was composed of cDNA or gDNA derived from T cells, B-cell-depleted T cells, or PBMCs. Paper-wide results and their limitations: The quantity of clinical and demographic metadata differed by source and by participant and was supplied without curation.

A distance of 11 bases separates the germline ends of V and J, which lose 0 bases and 4 bases respectively. Sequences SGHRS (CDR1) and YFSETQ (CDR2) are obtained from the germline V gene. From the cysteine up to the phenylalanine, the CDR3 has a length of 14 residues. Just the 42-base CDR3 DNA is kept, in frame starting at base 1. Regarding this clone: It lacks a known antigen. No per-base quality is available; no much larger clone lies one base away.

The immunoSEQ Assay, a bias-controlled multiplex PCR, was used to amplify TCRbeta CDR3 regions from genomic DNA. Regarding the original processing steps: The number of nucleated cells in each sample was estimated from the amplification of reference gene primers within the assay. To quantify the absolute abundance of each unique TCRbeta CDR3 rearrangement, sequence reads were collapsed and filtered. For each sample, productive Simpson clonality was calculated as the square root of Simpson's diversity index across productive rearrangements. TCRdb's version of the immuneACCESS table is confined to in-frame rearrangements and falls short of the full clone set. An unresolved V gene accounts for under half of the shortfall where checked; the remainder is of unknown origin. V and J calls and clone size are copied from that table; D and trimming were computed from the DNA. The sample records roughly 140,000 clones, more than 65% of which are singletons. In total, the top ten clones hold about 8% of the sample.

Each collaborating institution followed its own protocols to collect whole blood in K2EDTA tubes. For TCRbeta analysis, collaborators shipped samples as frozen whole blood, isolated PBMCs, or DNA extracted from either of those sample types. The V gene is TRBV5-1 and the J gene is TRBJ2-7; TRBD2 is a possible D gene, resting on 5 matching bases. Sample: peripheral blood. The clonotype comes from a human donor in a cohort sampled during active COVID-19. Here the CDR3 is given as CASSLGVGRYEQYF. Read as DNA, the sequence is TGCGCCAGCAGCTTGGGTGTAGGGAGATACGAGCAGTACTTC. With all but the CDR3 taken from the reference TRBV5-1 and TRBJ2-7 genes, the full variable domain is: KAGVTQTPRYLIKTRGQQVTLSCSPISGHRSVSWYQQTPGQGLQFLFEYFSETQRNKGNFPGRFSGRQFSNSRSEMNVSTLELGDSALYLCASSLGVGRYEQYFGPGTRLTVT.